This TCR beta chain appears in the sequencing data of a study of shared clonotypes between healthy human individuals. Repertoires were generated with immunoSEQ multiplex PCR, while TCRdb's copy carries only in-frame clones and drops some. This sample has around 1.9 million clones, with 90% to 95% found just once. As defined, naive CD8 cells were CD45RO-negative and positively selected for CCR7, with terminally differentiated effector memory CD45RA+ cells excluded. The sequence was obtained from a man aged 18-30 years in good health. Some clones in this sample may be carry-over from other donors' samples. The sequenced sample consisted of naive CD8+ T cells from PBMCs.

The DNA for the CDR3 is TGTGCCAGCAGCTTAGACCGACTAGCGGGATACAATGAGCAGTTCTTC. Translated, it gives CASSLDRLAGYNEQFF. The chain is built from TRBV11-3 and TRBJ2-1; 11 positions agree with TRBD2. CDR3 length: 16 amino acids. In germline, CDR1 is SGHNT, CDR2 YENEEA. Trimming removed 0 bases from V and 4 bases from J; junction bases left unmatched: 2.